One TCR beta chain is described in this entry. This record belongs to a study of blood T cell repertoires in COVID-19. Trimming at V came to 1 base and at J to 5 bases, leaving 10 bases not matched to a gene. This CDR3 is 19 amino acids long. Germline V gives CDR1 SEHNR, CDR2 FQNEAQ (reference sequence). Produced via immunoSEQ multiplex PCR; TCRdb's table is partial and in-frame only. The sample lists 250,000 to 350,000 clones; around 83% were seen once. The sequence was collected from a woman aged 45-65 years with acute or convalescent COVID-19. The chain links TRBV7-9 to TRBJ2-1; 14 positions agree with TRBD2. The sequencing input was peripheral blood. The CDR3 bases are TGTGCCAGCAGCTTAGGCGTCGGACTAGCGGGGGGTAAAGACAATGAGCAGTTCTTC. It yields the protein CASSLGVGLAGGKDNEQFF.